This T cell receptor beta chain was recorded in a study of identical twins. General study findings and limits: Compared with models, monozygotic twins showed more out-of-frame TCR alpha sharing.

CDR1 and CDR2 from the germline V gene are DFQATT and SNEGSKA (reference sequence). The germline V and J ends were trimmed by 5 bases and 3 bases, with 8 bases remaining between them. The CDR3 extends over 12 amino acids. TCRdb passed the 5' RACE reads through MiXCR, listing each CDR3 protein once. The sample includes about 200,000 distinct CDR3 sequences, over 5% of them seen just once. This clonotype was seen repeatedly, ten times or more. Its antigen is currently unknown. This same sample was also part of a study on T cells expressing NK-cell markers.

The sequencing input was CD8+ T cells sorted from blood. V gene TRBV20-1 combines with J gene TRBJ2-1; D is ambiguous. The receptor was isolated from a woman aged 18-35 years in good health. The CDR3 protein is CSAPGFYNEQFF. The CDR3 coding sequence is TGCAGTGCTCCCGGGTTCTACAATGAGCAGTTCTTC.